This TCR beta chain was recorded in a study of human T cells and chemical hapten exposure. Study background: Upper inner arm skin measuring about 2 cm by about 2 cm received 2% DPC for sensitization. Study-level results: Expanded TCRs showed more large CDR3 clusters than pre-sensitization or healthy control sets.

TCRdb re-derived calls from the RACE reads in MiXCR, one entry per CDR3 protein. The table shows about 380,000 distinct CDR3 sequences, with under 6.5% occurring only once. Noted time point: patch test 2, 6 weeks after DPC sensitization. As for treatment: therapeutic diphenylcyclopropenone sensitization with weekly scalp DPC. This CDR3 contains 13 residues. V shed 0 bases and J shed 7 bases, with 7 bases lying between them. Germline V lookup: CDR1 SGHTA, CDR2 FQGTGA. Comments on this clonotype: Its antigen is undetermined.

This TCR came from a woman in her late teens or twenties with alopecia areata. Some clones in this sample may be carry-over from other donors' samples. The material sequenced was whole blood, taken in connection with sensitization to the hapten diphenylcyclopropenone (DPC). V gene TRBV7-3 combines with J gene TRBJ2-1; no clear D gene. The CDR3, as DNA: TGTGCCAGCAGCTTAACGACGCGGAATGAGCAGTTCTTC. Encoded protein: CASSLTTRNEQFF.